The 31 T cell receptor beta chains given below trace back to one sample, sequenced in a study of blood T cell repertoires in COVID-19. Profiling relied on immunoSEQ multiplex PCR, and the TCRdb table lists in-frame clones only, not all of them. The sample includes some 45,000 clones, approximately 80% seen only once; the top ten take about 10%. The sequenced sample was peripheral blood. These receptors were obtained from a man in his sixties with acute or convalescent COVID-19.

The rearrangement links TRBV6-5 to TRBJ1-2, with TRBD1 identical over 8 bases. With V trimmed by 2 bases and J by 2 bases, 4 bases remained unmatched. Germline loops: CDR1 MNHEY, CDR2 SVGAGI. The CDR3 runs 15 residues. The CDR3, as DNA: TGTGCCAGCAGTTACCAACGGACAGGGAACTATGGCTACACCTTC. Translation: CASSYQRTGNYGYTF.

The rearrangement links TRBV18 to TRBJ1-1, with a tentative D call TRBD1 (5 bases). The V and J ends lost 0 bases and 5 bases respectively, with 13 bases between them. The CDR3 consists of 15 residues. Germline assignment: CDR1 KGHSH and CDR2 LQKENI. The CDR3 is CASSPPDSPATEAFF. DNA for the CDR3: TGTGCCAGCTCACCACCAGACAGCCCCGCGACTGAAGCTTTCTTT.

This chain links TRBV2 with TRBJ1-1; the D is unclear. Trimming removed 7 bases at V and 2 bases at J, with 11 bases between. The length of the CDR3 is 13 residues. CDR1 SNHLY and CDR2 FYNNEI come from the germline V gene. The CDR3 protein is CASKKDFNTEAFF. CDR3 sequence (DNA): TGTGCCAGCAAGAAAGACTTTAACACTGAAGCTTTCTTT.

This chain joins TRBV5-1 and TRBJ1-2; D perhaps matches TRBD1 (6 bases). Germline CDR1 SGHRS, CDR2 YFSETQ. Trimming left V 4 bases short and J 6 bases short, with 22 bases between. CDR3 length equals 16 residues. The CDR3 DNA reads TGCGCCAGCAGCACTACCACGACAGGCGCTTTGGATGGCTACACCTTC. It yields the protein CASSTTTTGALDGYTF.

J is TRBJ1-2 and V is TRBV6-6; 9 nucleotides line up with TRBD1. Germline lookup yields CDR1 MNHNY and CDR2 SVGAGI (reference sequence). The CDR3 has 14 residues. After removal of 2 bases from V and 6 bases from J, the junction contained 4 bases not matched to a gene. The CDR3 region has the DNA TGTGCCAGCAGTTACCGGGACAGGGAAGATGGCTACACCTTC. It codes for CASSYRDREDGYTF.

The chain combines TRBV29-1 with TRBJ2-1; D is unclear. V was trimmed by 2 bases and J by 0 bases, leaving 8 bases between them. Looked up from germline, CDR1 is SQVTM and CDR2 is ANQGSEA. The CDR3 totals 14 residues. The CDR3 nucleotides read TGCAGCGTTGAACTCCCTAGCTCCTACAATGAGCAGTTCTTC. Translated: CSVELPSSYNEQFF.

The chain couples TRBV12-3 or TRBV12-4 to TRBJ1-1; TRBD1 matches at 10 bases. The ends lost 7 bases at V and 7 bases at J; junction bases unmatched: 3. The CDR3 extends over 12 amino acids. CDR3: CASKGQGFEAFF. The DNA of the CDR3 is TGTGCCAGCAAGGGACAGGGGTTTGAAGCTTTCTTT.

This rearrangement joins TRBV29-1 to TRBJ2-3, with a weak D call TRBD1 (6 bases). The V end was cut by 5 bases, the J end by 4 bases, with 19 bases between. The CDR3 is made up of 15 amino acids. The germline CDR1 and CDR2 sequences are SQVTM and ANQGSEA. CDR3 sequence (DNA): TGCAGCGTTAGGGGAACAGGGAATATGGCAGATACGCAGTATTTT. Protein product: CSVRGTGNMADTQYF.

The chain employs TRBV19 and TRBJ2-3; 9 nucleotides align to TRBD2. CDR1 and CDR2 from the germline V gene are LNHDA and SQIVND (reference sequence). J gave up 2 bases and V 7 bases, and 7 bases lay outside the gene matches. CDR3 length: 15 amino acids. The CDR3 spells CASIDRTSVTDTQYF. The CDR3 bases are TGTGCCAGTATTGACCGGACTAGCGTCACAGATACGCAGTATTTT.

This chain links TRBV4-1 with TRBJ1-3, with no clear D. The ends were cut back, 0 bases at V and 4 bases at J, with 10 bases in the middle. CDR1 is MGHRA, CDR2 YSYEKL, per germline. The CDR3 is 15 amino acids. The CDR3 loop reads CASSQDIQAGNTIYF. DNA for the CDR3: TGCGCCAGCAGCCAAGATATCCAGGCCGGAAACACCATATATTTT.

The genes are TRBV27 and TRBJ2-3; TRBD1 matches at 8 bases. CDR1 and CDR2 from the germline V gene are MNHEY and SMNVEV (reference sequence). This CDR3 is built from 15 residues. Unmatched junction bases numbered 1, after V lost 2 bases and J lost 0 bases. The DNA for the CDR3 is TGTGCCAGCAGTTTAAGGACAGGGAGCACAGATACGCAGTATTTT. Protein product: CASSLRTGSTDTQYF.

In the case of this clone: The junction shows a germline mismatch at one end, possibly a read error. CDR3 nucleotide sequence: TGTGCCAGCAGTTTAGATACAGGGGGCGCAGGCAATCAGCCCCAGCATTTT. It codes for CASSLDTGGAGNQPQHF. J is TRBJ1-5 and V is TRBV7-8, with 9 bases lining up with TRBD1. The CDR3 loop spans 17 amino acids. The germline V gene encodes CDR1 SGHVS and CDR2 FQNEAQ.

The J gene is TRBJ2-1, the V gene TRBV19; 8 nucleotides agree with TRBD1. The CDR3 consists of 12 residues. Unmatched junction bases numbered 4, after V lost 6 bases and J lost 9 bases. CDR1 and CDR2 (germline): LNHDA, SQIVND (reference sequence). The CDR3: CASRTGTGEQFF. Here the CDR3 DNA reads TGTGCCAGTAGAACGGGGACAGGTGAGCAGTTCTTC.

V and J are TRBV19 and TRBJ2-3, with no clear D. Between the trimmed V and J ends, which lost 3 bases and 3 bases, there was a span of 13 bases. From germline, CDR1 is LNHDA and CDR2 SQIVND (reference sequence). The CDR3 sequence is 15 residues long. CDR3 region: CASSIAVGGTDTQYF. The CDR3 DNA reads TGTGCCAGTAGTATTGCGGTAGGTGGAACAGATACGCAGTATTTT.

The chain couples TRBV30 to TRBJ1-5; 9 nucleotides line up with TRBD1. V shed 5 bases and J 4 bases; nucleotides not matched to a gene: 3. The V gene's germline CDR1 is GTSNPN and CDR2 SVGIG (reference sequence). CDR3 size: 13 residues. CDR3 amino acids: CAWSGTGNQPQHF. In DNA, the CDR3 is TGTGCCTGGTCCGGGACAGGGAATCAGCCCCAGCATTTT. Supplemented by reference TRBV30 and TRBJ1-5, the full variable domain reads SQTIHQWPATLVQPVGSPLSLECTVEGTSNPNLYWYRQAAGRGLQLLFYSVGIGQISSEVPQNLSASRPQDRQFILSSKKLLLSDSGFYLCAWSGTGNQPQHFGDGTRLSIL.

This clone was recorded a few times. The V gene is TRBV18, the J gene TRBJ2-3; 8 bases are a match to TRBD2. The J segment lost 2 bases and the V segment lost 3 bases, leaving 10 bases of the junction unmatched. Germline assignment: CDR1 KGHSH and CDR2 LQKENI. CDR3 length: 17 amino acids. The CDR3 nucleotides are TGTGCCAGCTCACCCCCGGTCGCGGGGGGACCCACAGATACGCAGTATTTT. As protein: CASSPPVAGGPTDTQYF.

This chain uses TRBV5-6 with TRBJ1-1; TRBD1 matches 11 bases. Germline trimming cut 5 bases from V and 7 bases from J; bases unmatched to any gene: 13. CDR1 is SGHDT and CDR2 is YYEEEE in the germline V gene. The CDR3 totals 16 residues. Here the CDR3 DNA reads TGTGCCAGCAGTTGGGGGACAGGGGGTTATCTTGGTGAAGCTTTCTTT. Its translation is CASSWGTGGYLGEAFF.

This clone appeared once. The rearrangement links TRBV2 to TRBJ2-3; D is undetermined. CDR1 is SNHLY, CDR2 FYNNEI, per germline. Trimming shortened V by 6 bases and J by 3 bases, and 4 bases separated the two germline ends. This CDR3 is 11 amino acids long. CDR3 in amino acids: CASSQTDTQYF. The CDR3, as DNA: TGTGCCAGCAGCCAGACAGATACGCAGTATTTT.

V and J are TRBV30 and TRBJ2-7; TRBD1 might be the D (6 bases). Deletions cut 3 bases from V and 3 bases from J, with 12 bases between. The length of the CDR3 is 13 residues. Per the germline V gene, CDR1 is GTSNPN and CDR2 is SVGIG (reference sequence). The CDR3 here is CAWSKDRSYEQYF. CDR3 nucleotides: TGTGCCTGGAGCAAGGACAGAAGCTACGAGCAGTACTTC.

This chain connects TRBV6-1 to TRBJ1-6; no definite D call. Germline V lookup: CDR1 MNHNS, CDR2 SASEGT. The CDR3 consists of 15 residues. The V and J ends lost 2 bases and 10 bases respectively, with 15 bases between them. CDR3 protein: CASSESVHRVSPLHF. The CDR3, as DNA: TGTGCCAGCAGTGAATCTGTCCATCGAGTCTCACCCCTCCACTTT.

This clone was seen only once. The CDR3 loop reads CASSVDRDGSYTF. The CDR3 DNA follows: TGTGCCAGCAGCGTCGACAGGGACGGTAGCTACACCTTC. This rearrangement joins TRBV6-4 to TRBJ1-2; 7 bases fit TRBD1. The germline V gene encodes CDR1 MRHNA and CDR2 SNTAGT. With 6 bases clipped from V and 9 bases from J, the junction kept 10 bases outside the gene matches. The CDR3 spans 13 residues.

This chain uses TRBV5-1 with TRBJ1-5; TRBD1 is a possible D gene (5 bases). The CDR3 is made up of 15 amino acids. Germline V CDR1 and CDR2: SGHRS, YFSETQ. The V end lost 5 bases, the J end lost 0 bases, and 12 bases lay between the germline ends. CDR3 sequence (DNA): TGCGCCAGCAGGCGGGGCACCAATAGCAATCAGCCCCAGCATTTT. It translates to CASRRGTNSNQPQHF.

The chain employs TRBV25-1 and TRBJ1-1; the D gene is possibly TRBD1 (5 bases). Germline V gives CDR1 MGHDK, CDR2 SYGVNS. The CDR3 is 14 amino acids. V lost 1 base to trimming and J lost 6 bases, with 12 bases between them. As DNA, the CDR3 is TGTGCCAGCAGTGAATGGGGGGAGGTGGCTGAAGCTTTCTTT. Its translation is CASSEWGEVAEAFF.

The J gene is TRBJ1-3, the V gene TRBV5-4, with D unclear. This CDR3 is 16 amino acids long. Germline lookup yields CDR1 SGHNT and CDR2 YYREEE (reference sequence). V gave up 2 bases and J gave up 0 bases, with 12 bases separating them. The CDR3 DNA reads as TGTGCCAGCAGCTTTGGGCAGTCGAGCTCTGGAAACACCATATATTTT. It specifies CASSFGQSSSGNTIYF.

The CDR3 region is CASSPGNTEAFF. The CDR3 DNA reads TGTGCCAGCAGTCCCGGGAACACTGAAGCTTTCTTT. The rearrangement links TRBV25-1 to TRBJ1-1; no firm D call. The germline V and J ends were trimmed by 5 bases and 1 base, with 5 bases remaining between them. Germline CDR1 reads MGHDK; CDR2 reads SYGVNS. CDR3 size: 12 residues. The full variable domain, its missing parts supplied by reference TRBV25-1 and TRBJ1-1, is EADIYQTPRYLVIGTGKKITLECSQTMGHDKMYWYQQDPGMELHLIHYSYGVNSTEKGDLSSESTVSRIRTEHFPLTLESARPSHTSQYLCASSPGNTEAFFGQGTRLTVV.

This clone occurred a few times. This chain joins TRBV28 and TRBJ2-3; D may be TRBD1 (6 bases). Trimming pared 3 bases from V and 0 bases from J, leaving 16 bases between. The CDR3 has 17 amino acids. Germline loops: CDR1 MDHEN, CDR2 SYDVKM. CDR3 DNA sequence: TGTGCCAGCAGTTTCCAAAGGGACAAACCTAGCACAGATACGCAGTATTTT. It yields the protein CASSFQRDKPSTDTQYF. The whole variable domain, remainder taken from reference TRBV28 and TRBJ2-3, is DVKVTQSSRYLVKRTGEKVFLECVQDMDHENMFWYRQDPGLGLRLIYFSYDVKMKEKGDIPEGYSVSREKKERFSLILESASTNQTSMYLCASSFQRDKPSTDTQYFGPGTRLTVL.

This clone appeared a few times. The chain has TRBV23-1 and TRBJ2-7; tentatively, D is TRBD1 (5 bases). TRBV23-1 is classed as an ORF, of uncertain function. Trimming took off 2 bases at V and 4 bases at J, with 9 bases between the two ends. The CDR3 extends over 13 amino acids. The CDR3 region has the DNA TGCGCCAGCAGTCAAGGGGCGTGGTACGAGCAGTACTTC. Its translation is CASSQGAWYEQYF.

The chain recombines TRBV19 with TRBJ2-5; D gene unclear. Between the trimmed V and J ends, which lost 2 bases and 1 base, there was a span of 5 bases. Germline V lookup: CDR1 LNHDA, CDR2 SQIVND (reference sequence). The CDR3 contains 13 residues. CDR3 nucleotides: TGTGCCAGTAGTATACGGTTCCAAGAGACCCAGTACTTC. Encoded protein: CASSIRFQETQYF.

The chain couples TRBV5-1 to TRBJ1-1; 9 bases agree with TRBD1. V lost 2 bases to trimming and J lost 1 base; unmatched junction nucleotides: 3. This CDR3 region has 15 residues. Germline assignment: CDR1 SGHRS and CDR2 YFSETQ. For the CDR3, the DNA is TGCGCCAGCAGCTTACAGGGGGCTGAGAACACTGAAGCTTTCTTT. It is translated as CASSLQGAENTEAFF.

The chain recombines TRBV27 with TRBJ2-5; 8 nucleotides line up with TRBD1. The CDR3 length is 15 residues. With V trimmed by 1 base and J by 5 bases, 6 bases remained unmatched. The germline CDR1 and CDR2 sequences are MNHEY and SMNVEV (reference sequence). CDR3 nucleotides: TGTGCCAGCAGTTTATACGGACAGGGAGAGGAGACCCAGTACTTC. Its translation: CASSLYGQGEETQYF.

This CDR3 is CASRGQGSQPQHF. As DNA, the CDR3 is TGTGCCAGCAGGGGACAGGGGAGTCAGCCCCAGCATTTT. The chain links TRBV7-2 to TRBJ1-5, with 10 nucleotides matching TRBD1. CDR1 and CDR2 (germline): SGHTA, FQGNSA. The CDR3 is 13 amino acids. With 6 bases clipped from V and 6 bases from J, the junction kept 2 bases outside the gene matches. Full variable domain (remainder filled in from reference TRBV7-2 and TRBJ1-5): GAGVSQSPSNKVTEKGKDVELRCDPISGHTALYWYRQSLGQGLEFLIYFQGNSAPDKSGLPSDRFSAERTGGSVSTLTIQRTQQEDSAVYLCASRGQGSQPQHFGDGTRLSIL.